The next 28 T cell receptor beta chains were all read from a single sample in a study of T-cell reconstitution after alpha-beta-depleted transplantation in children. A library of TCRbeta sequences, prepared with unique molecular identifiers, was generated. TCRdb re-derived calls from the PCR reads in MiXCR, one entry per CDR3 protein. The sample comprises 780,000 or so distinct CDR3 sequences, roughly 15% of which are singletons, and roughly 5% rests with the top ten. Sequenced material: PBMCs, mostly from graft donor cells, taken 360 days after TCRalphabeta/CD19-depleted stem cell transplant. Receptor source: a male patient aged 10 to 17 who had a stem cell transplant for acute lymphoblastic leukemia, so the T cells may come from the graft donor.

This clonotype has only a few counts. The V gene is TRBV29-1, the J gene TRBJ2-7; tentative D call: TRBD1 (5 bases). Trimming pared 3 bases from V and 5 bases from J, leaving 14 bases between. This CDR3 comprises 13 residues. The germline V gene has CDR1 SQVTM and CDR2 ANQGSEA. For the CDR3, the DNA is TGCAGCGTTGACCCGCAGGGAAATCACGAGCAGTACTTC. It yields the protein CSVDPQGNHEQYF.

This clonotype was counted between two and nine times. The chain joins TRBV12-3 or TRBV12-4 to TRBJ2-2, with D perhaps assigned TRBD1 or TRBD2 (6 bases each). Trimming shortened V by 8 bases and J by 3 bases, and 28 bases separated the two germline ends. The CDR3 loop spans 19 amino acids. The chain's CDR3 is CASCTRIQGGNVDTGELFF. The DNA of the CDR3 is TGTGCCAGCTGTACCCGAATTCAAGGGGGGAACGTAGACACCGGGGAGCTGTTTTTT.

In its sample, this clonotype was seen a few times. The chain has TRBV4-1 and TRBJ1-5, with 7 bases matching TRBD1. The CDR3 covers 15 residues. Germline trimming cut 2 bases from V and 6 bases from J; bases unmatched to any gene: 7. CDR1 and CDR2 from the germline V gene are MGHRA and YSYEKL. CDR3 sequence: CASSQTGVIGQPQHF. The CDR3 nucleotides are TGCGCCAGCAGCCAAACAGGGGTTATAGGTCAGCCCCAGCATTTT.

This clonotype was detected ten times or more. The chain employs TRBV15 and TRBJ2-2; D remains unclear. V lost 0 bases to trimming and J lost 2 bases, with 13 bases between them. This CDR3 is 17 amino acids long. CDR1 is LNHNV, CDR2 YYDKDF, per germline (reference sequence). CDR3 coding DNA: TGTGCCACCAGCAGAGATCACCCGACGGTTAACACCGGGGAGCTGTTTTTT. Amino acid sequence: CATSRDHPTVNTGELFF.

The rearrangement links TRBV4-1 to TRBJ1-5; the D gene is possibly TRBD1 (5 bases). V lost 4 bases and J 0 bases, leaving 13 bases between the germline ends. Looked up from germline, CDR1 is MGHRA and CDR2 is YSYEKL. The CDR3 has 16 amino acids. The CDR3 loop is CASSLRTSYSNQPQHF. For the CDR3, the DNA is TGCGCCAGCAGCCTACGGACAAGCTATAGCAATCAGCCCCAGCATTTT.

The CDR3: CAASPGWFQETQYF. CDR3 nucleotides: TGTGCCGCGTCCCCAGGGTGGTTCCAAGAGACCCAGTACTTC. J is TRBJ2-5 and V is TRBV2, with a possible D match to TRBD1 (5 bases). The CDR3 sequence is 14 residues long. Trimming removed 11 bases at V and 1 base at J, with 17 bases between. The V gene's germline CDR1 is SNHLY and CDR2 FYNNEI.

This clonotype was seen only a few times. The J gene is TRBJ2-1, the V gene TRBV2; 10 bases are a match to TRBD1. CDR3 length equals 15 residues. CDR1 is SNHLY, CDR2 FYNNEI, per germline. V gave up 6 bases and J gave up 6 bases; unmatched junction bases: 8. This CDR3 is CASRTGTGDSNEQFF. The DNA for the CDR3 is TGTGCCAGCAGAACCGGGACAGGGGATTCCAATGAGCAGTTCTTC. The full variable domain, completed using reference TRBV2 and TRBJ2-1, is EPEVTQTPSHQVTQMGQEVILRCVPISNHLYFYWYRQILGQKVEFLVSFYNNEISEKSEIFDDQFSVERPDGSNFTLKIRSTKLEDSAMYFCASRTGTGDSNEQFFGPGTRLTVL.

This clonotype was recorded a few times. V is TRBV6-1 and J is TRBJ2-7; either TRBD1 or TRBD2 may supply D (6 bases each). V was shortened by 1 base and J by 2 bases, with 15 bases between the two germline ends. The CDR3 extends over 16 amino acids. The germline gives CDR1 MNHNS, CDR2 SASEGT. This CDR3 is CASSEGLGGGPYEQYF. The CDR3 coding sequence is TGTGCCAGCAGTGAAGGTCTTGGAGGGGGGCCCTACGAGCAGTACTTC.

The genes are TRBV29-1 and TRBJ1-5; 8 nucleotides line up with TRBD1. CDR1 and CDR2 (germline): SQVTM, ANQGSEA. The ends lost 4 bases at V and 4 bases at J; junction bases unmatched: 6. This CDR3 has 14 residues. CDR3 protein: CSVAGTGINQPQHF. The CDR3 coding sequence is TGCAGCGTTGCCGGGACAGGCATTAATCAGCCCCAGCATTTT.

The chain is built from TRBV12-3 or TRBV12-4 and TRBJ1-5; D gene unclear. This CDR3 spans 13 amino acids. V shed 4 bases and J shed 4 bases, with 8 bases lying between them. CDR3 loop: CASSSPGNQPQHF. The CDR3 DNA reads TGTGCCAGCAGTTCCCCTGGGAATCAGCCCCAGCATTTT.

This chain connects TRBV7-9 to TRBJ1-1, with D possibly being TRBD1 (6 bases). V gave up 3 bases and J gave up 7 bases, with 9 bases separating them. The CDR3 is made up of 12 amino acids. Germline CDR1 and CDR2: SEHNR and FQNEAQ (reference sequence). DNA of the CDR3: TGTGCCAGCAGCTTCAAGGACAGTGAAGCTTTCTTT. It encodes CASSFKDSEAFF.

V usage is TRBV14 and J usage is TRBJ2-3; 11 nucleotides match TRBD2. With V trimmed by 4 bases and J by 4 bases, 7 bases remained unmatched. Germline V gives CDR1 SGHDN, CDR2 FVKESK. There are 16 residues in the CDR3. The CDR3 DNA sequence: TGTGCCAGCAGCCCTTTACTAGCGGGGGCCGCAGATACGCAGTATTTT. It codes for CASSPLLAGAADTQYF.

This clonotype occurred a few times. The chain employs TRBV15 and TRBJ2-1; 8 positions agree with TRBD2. The CDR3 has 16 amino acids. The germline V gene encodes CDR1 LNHNV and CDR2 YYDKDF (reference sequence). Unmatched junction bases numbered 7, after V lost 2 bases and J lost 4 bases. The CDR3 DNA follows: TGTGCCACCAGCAGATGGGGCGGGAGGAAGTACAATGAGCAGTTCTTC. Amino acids: CATSRWGGRKYNEQFF.

This clonotype was recorded many times. The rearrangement joins TRBV12-3 or TRBV12-4 to TRBJ2-3, with D possibly being TRBD2 (6 bases). The CDR3 covers 15 residues. V gave up 8 bases and J gave up 2 bases, with 17 bases separating them. CDR3 in amino acids: CASSEWSGYTDTQYF. The CDR3 DNA reads as TGTGCCAGCTCTGAATGGAGCGGGTACACAGATACGCAGTATTTT.

This clonotype was seen more than once but under ten times. J is TRBJ2-2 and V is TRBV29-1; maybe TRBD2 (6 bases). Germline V lookup: CDR1 SQVTM, CDR2 ANQGSEA. The V gene lost 4 bases and the J gene lost 7 bases, with 10 bases spanning the gap. The CDR3 is 12 residues long. The CDR3 sequence is CSVVSGVGELFF. In DNA form, the CDR3 reads TGCAGCGTTGTTAGCGGCGTCGGGGAGCTGTTTTTT.

The chain links TRBV7-8 to TRBJ1-4; TRBD1 matches 7 bases. Germline V lookup: CDR1 SGHVS, CDR2 FQNEAQ. This CDR3 is 12 amino acids long. J lost 8 bases, V lost 4 bases, and 1 base had no gene match. As DNA, the CDR3 is TGTGCCAGCAGCTGGACAGGAGAAAAACTGTTTTTT. Residues: CASSWTGEKLFF.

The chain joins TRBV9 to TRBJ2-7, with D possibly matching TRBD1 (6 bases). The germline V and J ends were trimmed by 4 bases and 5 bases, with 22 bases remaining between them. The CDR3 has 16 amino acids. Looked up from germline, CDR1 is SGDLS and CDR2 is YYNGEE. CDR3 in amino acids: CASSYTGTGHGDEQYF. CDR3 nucleotide sequence: TGTGCCAGCAGCTACACAGGGACGGGACACGGAGACGAGCAGTACTTC.

This clonotype came up a few times. The chain has TRBV12-3 or TRBV12-4 and TRBJ2-3; D might be TRBD2 (6 bases). This CDR3 region has 13 residues. Trimming pared 7 bases from V and 4 bases from J, leaving 12 bases between. CDR3 DNA: TGTGCCAGCAATCGGGGGTTGGCAGATACGCAGTATTTT. It codes for CASNRGLADTQYF.

The V call is TRBV7-9, the J call TRBJ1-1, with D unresolved. The V gene lost 1 base and the J gene lost 2 bases, with 11 bases spanning the gap. The CDR3 is 15 amino acids. Germline V CDR1 and CDR2: SEHNR, FQNEAQ (reference sequence). The CDR3 loop is CASSLGFGDNTEAFF. In nucleotides, the CDR3 is TGTGCCAGCAGCTTAGGGTTCGGGGATAACACTGAAGCTTTCTTT.

This clonotype has at least ten counts. This chain joins TRBV24-1 and TRBJ2-7; D is undetermined. V lost 4 bases and J 4 bases, leaving 4 bases between the germline ends. CDR1 and CDR2 from the germline V gene are KGHDR and SFDVKD. This CDR3 is 11 amino acids long. CDR3 DNA: TGTGCCACCAGTGACCCTTACGAGCAGTACTTC. Translated, it gives CATSDPYEQYF.

The table lists this clonotype with a few counts. V is TRBV7-3 and J is TRBJ2-7, with 12 bases matching TRBD1. The V gene end was trimmed by 1 base and the J gene end by 5 bases; junction bases not matched to a gene: 9. Looked up from germline, CDR1 is SGHTA and CDR2 is FQGTGA. The CDR3 runs 17 residues. The chain's CDR3 is CASSLRAPGQGADEQYF. The CDR3 bases are TGTGCCAGCAGCTTAAGAGCTCCGGGACAGGGGGCCGACGAGCAGTACTTC.

This sequence joins TRBV12-3 or TRBV12-4 and TRBJ2-1, with D possibly being TRBD2 (6 bases). The CDR3 is made up of 16 amino acids. V was cut by 6 bases and J by 1 base, with 16 bases left in between. The CDR3: CASRTGSVESYNEQFF. The CDR3 coding sequence is TGTGCCAGCAGAACCGGGAGCGTCGAGTCCTACAATGAGCAGTTCTTC.

The sample holds a few counts of this clonotype. The junction shows a germline mismatch at one end, possibly a read error. V usage is TRBV7-9 and J usage is TRBJ1-2; TRBD1 is a possible D gene (6 bases). Germline V gene sequence: CDR1 SEHNR, CDR2 FQNEAQ (reference sequence). The CDR3 covers 10 residues. DNA for the CDR3: TGTGCCAGCAGCTTCGGGACATTGGGCTTC. Protein: CASSFGTLGF.

Ten or more counts support this clonotype. This chain connects TRBV7-9 to TRBJ1-6; no clear D. The V and J ends lost 3 bases and 9 bases respectively, with 9 bases between them. Germline V CDR1 and CDR2: SEHNR, FQNEAQ (reference sequence). This CDR3 region has 13 residues. The CDR3 DNA follows: TGTGCCAGCAGCTTTGAGGGAAGTTCACCCCTCCACTTT. The encoded protein is CASSFEGSSPLHF.

This clonotype was seen many times. The DNA is omitted, as the CDR3 cannot be located on it reliably, and the CDR3 follows TCRdb's listing. The chain links TRBV12-3 or TRBV12-4 to TRBJ2-7; the tabulated D call, TRBD1, remains unverified against the DNA. The CDR3 has 13 residues if both end residues are counted. The CDR3 loop reads CASSSSGTYEQYF.

The V and J genes are TRBV5-1 and TRBJ1-6, with D unresolved. CDR3 length equals 15 residues. V was cut by 1 base and J by 9 bases, with 14 bases left in between. Germline-derived CDR1 and CDR2 are SGHRS and YFSETQ. CDR3 residues: CASSLRLPGSSPLHF. The CDR3 bases are TGCGCCAGCAGCTTGAGACTCCCGGGGAGTTCACCCCTCCACTTT.

This clonotype showed up just a few times. The chain joins TRBV6-2 or TRBV6-3 to TRBJ2-2; no firm D call. V dropped 6 bases and J dropped 1 base, with 15 bases sitting between them. Germline V gene lookup returns CDR1 MNHEY and CDR2 SVGEGT. This CDR3 region has 16 residues. CDR3 loop: CASSLLWQKNTGELFF. In nucleotides, the CDR3 is TGTGCCAGCAGCCTTCTTTGGCAGAAGAACACCGGGGAGCTGTTTTTT.

The chain combines TRBV2 with TRBJ2-7; 13 nucleotides agree with TRBD2. The germline CDR1 and CDR2 sequences are SNHLY and FYNNEI. V dropped 7 bases and J dropped 3; count of bases not matched to a gene: 12. The CDR3 has 17 amino acids. The CDR3 region is CASIREGGLAGNYEQYF. DNA for the CDR3: TGTGCCAGCATAAGGGAGGGGGGACTAGCGGGAAACTACGAGCAGTACTTC.